This T cell receptor (beta chain) was identified in a study of patients and donors after allogeneic stem cell transplantation. TCRdb passed the RT-PCR reads through MiXCR, listing each CDR3 protein once. Seen here are about 89,000 distinct CDR3 sequences, under 50% observed once, and the top ten hold approximately 60%. This CDR3 comprises 15 residues. J lost 3 bases, V lost 1 base, and 3 bases had no gene match. Germline V lookup: CDR1 SEHNR, CDR2 FQNEAQ (reference sequence). Source material: blood, either unsorted or a sorted T cell fraction (not recorded which). The origin of this receptor is a human donor who was either an allogeneic HSCT recipient or a stem cell or donor lymphocyte infusion donor (not recorded which). It is not recorded whose cells these are; they may come from a transplant donor. V and J are TRBV7-9 and TRBJ2-4, with TRBD2 matching over 7 bases. This CDR3 is CASSLGAGVKNIQYF. Here the CDR3 DNA reads TGTGCCAGCAGCTTAGGGGCGGGGGTCAAAAACATTCAGTACTTC.